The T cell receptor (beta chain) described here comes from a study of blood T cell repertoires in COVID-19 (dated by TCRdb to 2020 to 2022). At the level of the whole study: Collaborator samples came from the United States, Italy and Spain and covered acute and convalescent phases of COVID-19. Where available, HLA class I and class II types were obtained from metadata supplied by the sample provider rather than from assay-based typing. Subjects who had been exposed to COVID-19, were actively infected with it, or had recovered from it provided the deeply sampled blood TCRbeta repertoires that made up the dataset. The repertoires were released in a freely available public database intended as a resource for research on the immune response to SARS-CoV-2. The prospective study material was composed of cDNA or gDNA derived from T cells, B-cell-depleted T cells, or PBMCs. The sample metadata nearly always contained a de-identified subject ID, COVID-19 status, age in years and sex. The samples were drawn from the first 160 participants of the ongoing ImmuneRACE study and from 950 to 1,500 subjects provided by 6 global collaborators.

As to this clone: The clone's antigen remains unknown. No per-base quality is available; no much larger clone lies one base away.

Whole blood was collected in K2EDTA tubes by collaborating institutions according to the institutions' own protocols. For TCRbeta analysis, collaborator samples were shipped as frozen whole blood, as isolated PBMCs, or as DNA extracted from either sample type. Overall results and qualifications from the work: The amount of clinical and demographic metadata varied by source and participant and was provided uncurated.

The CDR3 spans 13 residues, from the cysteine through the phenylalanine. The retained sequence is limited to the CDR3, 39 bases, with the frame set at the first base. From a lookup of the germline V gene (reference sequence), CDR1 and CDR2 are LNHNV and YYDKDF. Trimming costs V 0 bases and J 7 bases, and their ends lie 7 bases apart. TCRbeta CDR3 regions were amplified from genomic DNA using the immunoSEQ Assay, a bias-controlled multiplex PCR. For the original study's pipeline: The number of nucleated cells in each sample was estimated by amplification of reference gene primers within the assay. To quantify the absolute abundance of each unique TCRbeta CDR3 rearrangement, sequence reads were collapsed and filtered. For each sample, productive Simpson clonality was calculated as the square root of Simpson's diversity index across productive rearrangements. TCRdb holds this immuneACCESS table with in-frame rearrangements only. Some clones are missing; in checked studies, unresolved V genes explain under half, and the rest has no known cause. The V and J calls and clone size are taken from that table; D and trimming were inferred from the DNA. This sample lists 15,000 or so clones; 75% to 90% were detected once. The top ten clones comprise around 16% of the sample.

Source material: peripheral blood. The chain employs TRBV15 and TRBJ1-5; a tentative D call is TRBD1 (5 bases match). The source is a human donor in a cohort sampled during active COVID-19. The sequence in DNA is TGTGCCACCAGCAGAGATCAGGGACAGCCCCAGCATTTT. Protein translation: CATSRDQGQPQHF. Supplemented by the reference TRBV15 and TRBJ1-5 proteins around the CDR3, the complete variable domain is DAMVIQNPRYQVTQFGKPVTLSCSQTLNHNVMYWYQQKSSQAPKLLFHYYDKDFNNEADTPDNFQSRRPNTSFCFLDIRSPGLGDTAMYLCATSRDQGQPQHFGDGTRLSIL.